Below are 6 T cell receptor beta chains sequenced from a single sample in a study of blood T cell repertoires in COVID-19. Data came from immunoSEQ multiplex PCR; TCRdb stores just in-frame clones and leaves some out. The sample has hundreds of thousands of clones, around 90% seen once. Sequencing input: peripheral blood. Receptors were obtained from an elderly man with acute or convalescent COVID-19.

This clone was seen only a few times. This chain uses TRBV19 with TRBJ1-1; 12 bases map to TRBD1. CDR3 length: 18 residues. J gave up 1 base and V 2 bases, and 8 bases lay outside the gene matches. From germline, CDR1 is LNHDA and CDR2 SQIVND (reference sequence). CDR3 in amino acids: CASSIHGTGGLTNTEAFF. In DNA, the CDR3 is TGTGCCAGTAGTATACATGGGACAGGGGGCCTTACGAACACTGAAGCTTTCTTT. The variable domain in full, with the rest retrieved from reference TRBV19 and TRBJ1-1, is DGGITQSPKYLFRKEGQNVTLSCEQNLNHDAMYWYRQDPGQGLRLIYYSQIVNDFQKGDIAEGYSVSREKKESFPLTVTSAQKNPTAFYLCASSIHGTGGLTNTEAFFGQGTRLTVV.

A note on this clone: Additional DNA sequences in this sample encode the identical CDR3. The genes are TRBV5-5 and TRBJ1-3; 7 nucleotides line up with TRBD1. The CDR3 sequence is 14 residues long. Germline loops: CDR1 SGHKS, CDR2 YYEKEE (reference sequence). V trimming: 2 bases; J trimming: 4 bases; junction bases outside the gene matches: 3. The CDR3 loop reads CASSFDRAGNTIYF. The CDR3 bases are TGTGCCAGCAGCTTCGACAGGGCCGGAAACACCATATATTTT.

The chain links TRBV24-1 to TRBJ1-5; TRBD1 matches at 8 bases. Germline V gene sequence: CDR1 KGHDR, CDR2 SFDVKD. V was clipped by 6 bases and J by 3 bases; unmatched bases: 9. The CDR3 consists of 16 residues. The CDR3: CATSLPAGQVNQPQHF. The CDR3 DNA sequence: TGTGCCACCAGTCTTCCAGCGGGACAGGTCAATCAGCCCCAGCATTTT.

This chain joins TRBV9 and TRBJ1-4, with 12 bases fitting TRBD1. The CDR3 runs 20 residues. J was trimmed by 2 bases and V by 0 bases; bases with no gene match: 11. The germline gives CDR1 SGDLS, CDR2 YYNGEE. CDR3 amino acids: CASSVEPTGTGGTTNEKLFF. The CDR3 DNA reads as TGTGCCAGCAGCGTAGAACCCACGGGGACAGGGGGCACTACTAATGAAAAACTGTTTTTT.

The V and J genes are TRBV9 and TRBJ2-5; a possible D gene is TRBD1 (5 bases). Germline lookup yields CDR1 SGDLS and CDR2 YYNGEE. The length of the CDR3 is 13 residues. The V and J ends lost 1 base and 5 bases respectively, with 9 bases between them. DNA for the CDR3: TGTGCCAGCAGCGTACAGGGTTCGGAGACCCAGTACTTC. Its translation is CASSVQGSETQYF.

The V call is TRBV5-5, the J call TRBJ1-6; 7 bases line up with TRBD1. The germline V gene has CDR1 SGHKS and CDR2 YYEKEE (reference sequence). This CDR3 has 14 amino acids. Losses at the gene ends were 4 bases for V and 10 bases for J; bases not matched to a gene: 8. CDR3 protein: CASSPRDSQSPLHF. The CDR3 nucleotides are TGTGCCAGCAGCCCCCGGGACAGTCAATCACCCCTCCACTTT.